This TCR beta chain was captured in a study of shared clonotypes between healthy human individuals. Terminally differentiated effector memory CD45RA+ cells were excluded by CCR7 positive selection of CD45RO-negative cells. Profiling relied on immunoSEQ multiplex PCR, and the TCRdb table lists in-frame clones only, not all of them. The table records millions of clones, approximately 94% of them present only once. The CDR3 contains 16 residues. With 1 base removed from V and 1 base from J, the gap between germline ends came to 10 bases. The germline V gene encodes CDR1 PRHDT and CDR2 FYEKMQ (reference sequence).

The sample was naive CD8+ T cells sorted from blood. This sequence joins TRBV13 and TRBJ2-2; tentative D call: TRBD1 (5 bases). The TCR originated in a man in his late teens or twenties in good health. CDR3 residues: CASSLVGLLNTGELFF. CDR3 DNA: TGTGCCAGCAGCTTAGTGGGGCTGCTGAACACCGGGGAGCTGTTTTTT. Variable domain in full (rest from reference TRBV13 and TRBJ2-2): AAGVIQSPRHLIKEKRETATLKCYPIPRHDTVYWYQQGPGQDPQFLISFYEKMQSDKGSIPDRFSAQQFSDYHSELNMSSLELGDSALYFCASSLVGLLNTGELFFGEGSRLTVL.